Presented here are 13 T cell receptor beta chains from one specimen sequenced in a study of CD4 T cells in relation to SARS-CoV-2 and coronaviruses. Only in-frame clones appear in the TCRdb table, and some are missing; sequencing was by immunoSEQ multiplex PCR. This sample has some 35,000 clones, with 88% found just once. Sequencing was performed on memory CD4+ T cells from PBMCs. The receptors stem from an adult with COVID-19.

The CDR3, as DNA: TGTGCCAGCAGCCCTCAGGGGGGTTCCCCTTACGAGCAGTACTTC. Encoded protein: CASSPQGGSPYEQYF. The chain joins TRBV9 to TRBJ2-7; D possibly corresponds to TRBD1 (7 bases). CDR1 and CDR2 from the germline V gene are SGDLS and YYNGEE. This CDR3 has 15 amino acids. Trimming removed 4 bases at V and 4 bases at J, with 18 bases between.

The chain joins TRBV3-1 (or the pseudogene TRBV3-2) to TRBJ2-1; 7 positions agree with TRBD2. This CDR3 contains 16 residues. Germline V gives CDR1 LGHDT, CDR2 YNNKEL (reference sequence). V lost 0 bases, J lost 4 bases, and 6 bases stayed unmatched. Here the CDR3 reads CASSQDTSGKYNEQFF. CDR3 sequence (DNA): TGTGCCAGCAGCCAAGATACCAGCGGGAAGTACAATGAGCAGTTCTTC.

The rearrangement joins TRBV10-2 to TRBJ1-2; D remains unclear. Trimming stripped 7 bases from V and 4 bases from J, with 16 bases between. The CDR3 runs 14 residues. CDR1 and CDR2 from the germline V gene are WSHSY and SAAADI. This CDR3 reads CASTLDEVAYGYTF. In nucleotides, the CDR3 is TGCGCCAGCACCCTTGACGAGGTAGCCTATGGCTACACCTTC.

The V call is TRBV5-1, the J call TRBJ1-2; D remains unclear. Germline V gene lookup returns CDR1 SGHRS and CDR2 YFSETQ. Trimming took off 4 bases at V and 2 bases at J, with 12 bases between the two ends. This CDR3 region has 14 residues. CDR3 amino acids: CASSVGVRNYGYTF. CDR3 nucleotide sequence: TGCGCCAGCAGCGTTGGGGTTAGAAACTATGGCTACACCTTC.

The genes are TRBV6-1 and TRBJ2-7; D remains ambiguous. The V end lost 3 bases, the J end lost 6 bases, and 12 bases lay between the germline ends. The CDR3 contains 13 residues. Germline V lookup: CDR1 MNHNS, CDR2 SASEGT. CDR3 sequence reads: CASSERYMGEQYF. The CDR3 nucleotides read TGTGCCAGCAGTGAGCGGTATATGGGCGAGCAGTACTTC.

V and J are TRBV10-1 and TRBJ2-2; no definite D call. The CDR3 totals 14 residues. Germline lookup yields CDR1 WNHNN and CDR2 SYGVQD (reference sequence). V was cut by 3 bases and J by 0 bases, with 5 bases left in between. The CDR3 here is CASSDTPNTGELFF. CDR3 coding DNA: TGCGCCAGCAGTGATACCCCGAACACCGGGGAGCTGTTTTTT.

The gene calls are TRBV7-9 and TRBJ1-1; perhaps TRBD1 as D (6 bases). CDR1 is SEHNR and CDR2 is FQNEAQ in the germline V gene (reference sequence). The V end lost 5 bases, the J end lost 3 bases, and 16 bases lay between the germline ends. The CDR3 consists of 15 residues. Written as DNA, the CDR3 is TGTGCCAGCAGCCCGGGGGCAGGGTGGTACACTGAAGCTTTCTTT. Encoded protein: CASSPGAGWYTEAFF.

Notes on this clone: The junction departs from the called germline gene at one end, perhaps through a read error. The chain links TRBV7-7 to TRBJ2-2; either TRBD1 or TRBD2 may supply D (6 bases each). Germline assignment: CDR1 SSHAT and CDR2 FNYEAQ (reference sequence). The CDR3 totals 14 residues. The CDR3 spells CASSVRGATGELFF. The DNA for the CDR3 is TGTGCTAGCAGCGTGAGGGGGGCCACCGGGGAGCTGTTTTTT.

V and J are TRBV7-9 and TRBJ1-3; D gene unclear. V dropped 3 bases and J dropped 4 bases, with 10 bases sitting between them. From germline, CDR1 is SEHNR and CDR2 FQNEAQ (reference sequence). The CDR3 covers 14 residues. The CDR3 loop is CASSLYTDGNTIYF. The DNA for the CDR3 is TGTGCCAGCAGCTTGTATACCGACGGAAACACCATATATTTT.

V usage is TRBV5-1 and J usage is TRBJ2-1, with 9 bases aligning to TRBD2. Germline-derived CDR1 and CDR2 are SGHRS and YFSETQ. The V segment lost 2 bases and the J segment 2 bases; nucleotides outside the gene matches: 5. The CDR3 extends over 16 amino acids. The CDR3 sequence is CASSFSSGGPYNEQFF. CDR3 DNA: TGCGCCAGCAGCTTCTCAAGCGGGGGGCCCTACAATGAGCAGTTCTTC.

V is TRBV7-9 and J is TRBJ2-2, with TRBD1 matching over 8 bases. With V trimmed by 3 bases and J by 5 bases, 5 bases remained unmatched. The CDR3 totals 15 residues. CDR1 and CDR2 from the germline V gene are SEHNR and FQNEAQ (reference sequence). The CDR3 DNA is TGTGCCAGCAGCTTTCAGGGGGCGGTTACCGGGGAGCTGTTTTTT. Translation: CASSFQGAVTGELFF.

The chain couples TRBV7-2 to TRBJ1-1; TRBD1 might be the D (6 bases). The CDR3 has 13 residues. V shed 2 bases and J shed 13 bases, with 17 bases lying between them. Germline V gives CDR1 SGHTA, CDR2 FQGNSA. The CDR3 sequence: CASSLRGALRNFF. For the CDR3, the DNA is TGTGCCAGCAGCTTAAGGGGGGCCTTGAGGAATTTCTTT.

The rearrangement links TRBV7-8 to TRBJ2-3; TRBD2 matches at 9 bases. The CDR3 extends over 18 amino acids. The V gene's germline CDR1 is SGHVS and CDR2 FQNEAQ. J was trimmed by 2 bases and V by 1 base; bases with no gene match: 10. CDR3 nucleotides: TGTGCCAGCAGCTTAGATAGCGGGGGCCTTTATCTCACAGATACGCAGTATTTT. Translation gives CASSLDSGGLYLTDTQYF.